This is a list of T cell receptor beta chains from one sample in a study of beta chain features in type 1 diabetes. Produced via immunoSEQ multiplex PCR; TCRdb's table is partial and in-frame only. The sample consists of more than 250,000 clones, 15% of them appearing once. The sample comprised naive CD4+ T cells from blood. The receptors originated from a man aged 18 to 35 with type 1 diabetes. Both conserved end residues are part of each CDR3. A D gene is named only where the DNA matches it firmly. Rows may omit the clone size; those that give it use once, few, many or a size class.

abundance	v_gene	j_gene	d_gene	CDR3aa	CDR3nt
few	TRBV6-1	TRBJ1-1	.	CASRGIRRAEAFF	TGTGCCAGCAGAGGAATTCGGAGAGCTGAAGCTTTCTTT
few	TRBV6-1	TRBJ1-1	.	CASSERGTEAFF	TGTGCCAGCAGTGAGCGGGGAACTGAAGCTTTCTTT
.	TRBV10-3	TRBJ2-3	TRBD2	CAISDWTSASTDTQYF	TGTGCCATCAGTGATTGGACTAGCGCAAGCACAGATACGCAGTATTTT
few	TRBV5-1	TRBJ2-3	.	CASSLGDRRADTQYF	TGCGCCAGCAGCCTCGGCGATCGCAGGGCAGATACGCAGTATTTT
.	TRBV18	TRBJ1-2	.	CASSPVGQGGGYTF	TGTGCCAGCTCACCAGTGGGCCAAGGGGGAGGCTACACCTTC
.	TRBV9	TRBJ2-3	TRBD2	CASSVTGIAGRHTDTQYF	TGTGCCAGCAGCGTGACTGGGATAGCGGGGAGACACACAGATACGCAGTATTTT
.	TRBV6-6	TRBJ2-3	TRBD2	CASSHRLASTDTQYF	TGTGCCAGCAGTCATCGACTAGCGAGTACAGATACGCAGTATTTT
few	TRBV5-4	TRBJ2-7	.	CASSFDYSYEQYF	TGTGCCAGCAGCTTTGACTACTCCTACGAGCAGTACTTC
few	TRBV30	TRBJ2-1	.	CAWSFSPGRGYNEQFF	TGTGCCTGGAGTTTCTCCCCCGGACGGGGATACAATGAGCAGTTCTTC
.	TRBV28	TRBJ2-7	TRBD1	CASSGTGQGVGEQYF	TGTGCCAGCAGTGGGACGGGACAGGGAGTGGGGGAGCAGTACTTC
.	TRBV11-2	TRBJ2-5	.	CASSFGTFKETQYF	TGTGCCAGCAGCTTCGGGACATTTAAAGAGACCCAGTACTTC
.	TRBV2	TRBJ2-7	.	CASRQDYYEQYF	TGTGCCAGCAGACAGGATTACTACGAGCAGTACTTC
few	TRBV29-1	TRBJ2-7	TRBD2	CSVEVGGRASEQYF	TGCAGCGTTGAAGTAGGTGGGAGGGCCAGCGAGCAGTACTTC
few	TRBV20-1	TRBJ1-1	.	CSAKRGRWAFF	TGCAGTGCTAAGCGGGGGCGCTGGGCTTTCTTT
few	TRBV29-1	TRBJ2-4	.	CSVEGRSQNIQYF	TGCAGCGTTGAGGGGAGATCCCAAAACATTCAGTACTTC
.	TRBV7-2	TRBJ2-7	TRBD1	CASSLGQGARYEQYF	TGTGCCAGCAGCTTAGGACAGGGGGCCCGGTACGAGCAGTACTTC
.	TRBV4-2	TRBJ2-5	.	CASSQGANSLGTQYF	TGTGCCAGCAGCCAGGGGGCGAACTCTCTTGGGACCCAGTACTTC
few	TRBV7-2	TRBJ1-1	.	CASRLGHRNTEAFF	TGTGCCAGCAGGTTGGGACACCGGAACACTGAAGCTTTCTTT
few	TRBV9	TRBJ1-1	.	CASSVGSVNTEAFF	TGTGCCAGCAGCGTAGGGTCAGTGAACACTGAAGCTTTCTTT
.	TRBV7-6	TRBJ1-5	.	CASSLVPGDNQPQHF	TGTGCCAGCAGCTTAGTTCCCGGGGATAATCAGCCCCAGCATTTT
.	TRBV11-2	TRBJ2-1	.	CASSYLARSSYNEQFF	TGTGCCAGCAGCTATTTAGCGCGAAGCTCCTACAATGAGCAGTTCTTC
.	TRBV2	TRBJ1-2	.	CASRDTYGYTF	TGTGCCAGCAGGGACACCTATGGCTACACCTTC
few	TRBV25-1	TRBJ2-5	.	CASSEAGRQYQETQYF	TGTGCCAGCAGTGAAGCAGGGCGGCAGTATCAAGAGACCCAGTACTTC
.	TRBV7-2	TRBJ2-5	.	CASSLVNNQETQYF	TGTGCCAGCAGCTTAGTTAACAACCAAGAGACCCAGTACTTC
.	TRBV28	TRBJ1-4	.	CASSFERGGEKLFF	TGTGCCAGCAGTTTTGAAAGGGGAGGCGAAAAACTGTTTTTT
few	TRBV27	TRBJ1-5	.	CASSFGGNQPQHF	TGTGCCAGCAGTTTTGGAGGCAATCAGCCCCAGCATTTT
few	TRBV7-9	TRBJ1-2	.	CASSPAGDYGYTF	TGTGCCAGCAGCCCGGCGGGGGACTATGGCTACACCTTC
few	TRBV28	TRBJ2-3	.	CASRIWGGATDTQYF	TGTGCCAGCAGAATATGGGGTGGGGCGACAGATACGCAGTATTTT
.	TRBV14	TRBJ1-1	.	CASNDKGVLSSPEAFF	TGTGCCAGCAACGATAAGGGGGTTCTCTCAAGTCCTGAAGCTTTCTTT
few	TRBV6-5	TRBJ1-1	.	CASRSLGQNTEAFF	TGTGCCAGCAGATCCCTGGGCCAGAACACTGAAGCTTTCTTT
.	TRBV6-6	TRBJ1-1	.	CASKRGPDTEAFF	TGTGCCAGCAAGCGGGGCCCAGACACTGAAGCTTTCTTT
few	TRBV7-2	TRBJ2-7	TRBD2	CASGSGGTYEQYF	TGTGCCAGCGGGAGCGGGGGGACCTACGAGCAGTACTTC
few	TRBV19	TRBJ1-5	.	CASSDSAQPQHF	TGTGCCAGCTCAGACAGTGCTCAGCCCCAGCATTTT
few	TRBV11-3	TRBJ2-3	.	CASSLGLQRTDTQYF	TGTGCCAGCAGCTTAGGACTACAACGCACAGATACGCAGTATTTT
few	TRBV9	TRBJ2-4	.	CASSASTGTPKNIQYF	TGTGCCAGCAGCGCCTCGACTGGGACTCCCAAAAACATTCAGTACTTC
.	TRBV30	TRBJ1-3	.	CAWSVGTGNTIYF	TGTGCCTGGAGTGTGGGCACTGGAAACACCATATATTTT
few	TRBV7-2	TRBJ2-4	TRBD1	CASSLVYSGTGHF	TGTGCCAGCAGCTTAGTGTACTCCGGGACAGGGCACTTC